The present T cell receptor (beta chain) was sequenced within a study of T-cell memory formation after mild COVID-19. TCRdb re-analysed the 5' RACE reads in MiXCR, keeping a single row per CDR3 protein. The table lists around 34,000 distinct CDR3 sequences, roughly 7.5% of them singletons. The CDR3 totals 18 residues. CDR1 is LGHNA and CDR2 is YSLEER in the germline V gene. Trimming removed 0 bases from V and 4 bases from J, with 16 bases in between. Sequenced sample: PBMCs or a T cell subset sorted from them (not recorded which). This TCR derives from a man aged 18-30 years who had mild COVID-19 (a few samples of this study predate the infection). Cell type and time point are not known. The chain is built from TRBV4-3 and TRBJ2-6, with a weak D call TRBD1 (6 bases). In DNA, the CDR3 is TGCGCCAGCAGCCAAGAGTGGAGGCAGGGGCACGGGGCCAACGTCCTGACTTTC. Protein product: CASSQEWRQGHGANVLTF.